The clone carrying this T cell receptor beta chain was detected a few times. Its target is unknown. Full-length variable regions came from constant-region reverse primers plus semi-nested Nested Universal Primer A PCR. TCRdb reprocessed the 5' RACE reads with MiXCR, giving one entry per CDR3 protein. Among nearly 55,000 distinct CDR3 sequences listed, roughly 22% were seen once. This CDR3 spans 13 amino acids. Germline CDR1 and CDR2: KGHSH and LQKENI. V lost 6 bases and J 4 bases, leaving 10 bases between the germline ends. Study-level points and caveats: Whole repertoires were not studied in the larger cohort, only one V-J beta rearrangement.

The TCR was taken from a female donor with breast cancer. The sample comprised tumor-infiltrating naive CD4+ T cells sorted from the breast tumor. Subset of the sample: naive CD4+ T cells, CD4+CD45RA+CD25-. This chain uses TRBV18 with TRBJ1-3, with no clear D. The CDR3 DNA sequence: TGTGCCAGCTCGTCCGGCCGAGGAAACACCATATATTTT. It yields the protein CASSSGRGNTIYF.